This TCR beta chain comes out of a study of low-dose radiotherapy and immunotherapy resistance in tumors. Study at large: Intravenous ipilimumab 1 mg/kg every six weeks was given with nivolumab 240 mg every two weeks.

The sample's time point: after trial treatment. Treatment: LDRT plus nivolumab, ipilimumab, low-dose cyclophosphamide and aspirin (RACIN trial). V gave up 1 base and J gave up 2 bases; unmatched junction bases: 19. CDR3 length equals 22 residues. CDR1 and CDR2 (germline): SGHDN, FVKESK. This clonotype appeared many times. Alpha and beta chains were covered, as first-strand cDNA relied on TRAV- and TRBV-specific primers. TCRs underwent 20 PCR cycles of amplification with a constant-region primer and V-primer adapter. TCRdb processed the reads anew with MiXCR; each CDR3 protein has one entry. The profile covers 100,000 or so distinct CDR3 sequences, with more than 20% appearing a single time and about 4% taken by the ten largest.

The specimen comprised PBMCs, sampled after low-dose radiotherapy plus immunotherapy. The chain carries TRBV14 and TRBJ2-2; 10 bases agree with TRBD2. The clonotype was recovered from a male donor with prostate cancer. CDR3 sequence: CASSQVHRLDSGGINNTGELFF. The CDR3 DNA is TGTGCCAGCAGCCAAGTTCATAGGTTGGATAGCGGGGGGATCAACAACACCGGGGAGCTGTTTTTT.